The 30 T cell receptor beta chains below were found in one sample sequenced in a study of identifying expanded T cells in peripheral blood. Libraries were prepared by immunoSEQ multiplex PCR; TCRdb keeps only in-frame clonotypes and omits some of them. The data show about 89,000 clones, around 87% seen once. Sequencing was carried out using blood. The receptors were sampled from a person between 18 and 69 years old in good health.

The V gene is TRBV2, the J gene TRBJ1-3, with unresolved D. The V end was cut by 5 bases, the J end by 0 bases, with 11 bases between. The CDR3 spans 15 residues. Germline V CDR1 and CDR2: SNHLY, FYNNEI. CDR3 sequence: CASSQDYGSGNTIYF. The CDR3 bases are TGTGCCAGCAGTCAAGACTACGGCTCTGGAAACACCATATATTTT.

The rearrangement joins TRBV6-1 to TRBJ1-2; possibly TRBD1 for D (5 bases). Trimming pared 2 bases from V and 7 bases from J, leaving 17 bases between. The germline V gene has CDR1 MNHNS and CDR2 SASEGT. The CDR3 is 15 residues long. The CDR3 spells CASSERRSGLAGYTF. Here the CDR3 DNA reads TGTGCCAGCAGTGAAAGGAGGTCAGGGTTGGCTGGCTACACCTTC.

V gene TRBV2 combines with J gene TRBJ1-6; TRBD1 matches 7 bases. Losses at the gene ends were 6 bases for V and 5 bases for J; bases not matched to a gene: 4. The CDR3 has 14 residues. Looked up from germline, CDR1 is SNHLY and CDR2 is FYNNEI. This CDR3 reads CASRGGGDNSPLHF. CDR3 sequence (DNA): TGTGCCAGCAGAGGGGGCGGAGATAATTCACCCCTCCACTTT. Variable domain in full (rest from reference TRBV2 and TRBJ1-6): EPEVTQTPSHQVTQMGQEVILRCVPISNHLYFYWYRQILGQKVEFLVSFYNNEISEKSEIFDDQFSVERPDGSNFTLKIRSTKLEDSAMYFCASRGGGDNSPLHFGNGTRLTVT.

The genes are TRBV7-2 and TRBJ1-1; D call uncertain. The CDR3 runs to 12 residues. V shed 5 bases and J shed 2 bases, with 6 bases lying between them. From germline, CDR1 is SGHTA and CDR2 FQGNSA. The CDR3 DNA is TGTGCCAGCAGCCACTCAAACACTGAAGCTTTCTTT. Amino acid sequence: CASSHSNTEAFF.

This clone came up once. The chain recombines TRBV7-8 with TRBJ2-7; 8 bases are a match to TRBD1. V was pared by 2 bases and J by 6 bases, with 9 bases of the junction left unmatched. This CDR3 has 15 residues. Germline V gene lookup returns CDR1 SGHVS and CDR2 FQNEAQ. The CDR3 here is CASSLYETGVSEQYF. The CDR3, as DNA: TGTGCCAGCAGCTTATACGAGACAGGGGTGTCCGAGCAGTACTTC.

The V gene is TRBV2, the J gene TRBJ2-5; a weak D match, TRBD2 (5 bases). From germline, CDR1 is SNHLY and CDR2 FYNNEI. Trimming removed 2 bases from V and 4 bases from J, with 8 bases in between. CDR3 length: 13 residues. In DNA form, the CDR3 reads TGTGCCAGCAGTGAATTGGGAGCAGAGACCCAGTACTTC. It yields the protein CASSELGAETQYF.

This clone was seen more than once but under ten times. This chain connects TRBV5-1 to TRBJ2-7, with a weak D call TRBD1 (7 bases). The V gene lost 1 base and the J gene lost 7 bases, with 15 bases spanning the gap. The CDR3 is 14 residues long. Germline lookup yields CDR1 SGHRS and CDR2 YFSETQ. In nucleotides, the CDR3 is TGCGCCAGCAGCTTGACTGCAGGGGGGTGGGAGCAGTACTTC. The encoded protein is CASSLTAGGWEQYF.

The chain uses TRBV5-1 and TRBJ1-5; D perhaps matches TRBD1 (5 bases). The CDR3 is made up of 15 amino acids. Germline CDR1 and CDR2: SGHRS and YFSETQ. Trimming took off 1 base at V and 6 bases at J, with 14 bases between the two ends. This CDR3 is CASSLNPSGGQPQHF. The CDR3 coding sequence is TGCGCCAGCAGCTTGAACCCGTCGGGGGGTCAGCCCCAGCATTTT.

This sequence joins TRBV5-1 and TRBJ2-2, with 12 bases identical to TRBD2. Germline V gives CDR1 SGHRS, CDR2 YFSETQ. After removal of 4 bases from V and 5 bases from J, the junction contained 9 bases not matched to a gene. This CDR3 has 17 residues. CDR3 sequence: CASSPPASGGATGELFF. The CDR3 coding sequence is TGCGCCAGCAGCCCTCCGGCTAGCGGGGGGGCTACCGGGGAGCTGTTTTTT. Full variable domain (rest looked up from reference TRBV5-1 and TRBJ2-2): KAGVTQTPRYLIKTRGQQVTLSCSPISGHRSVSWYQQTPGQGLQFLFEYFSETQRNKGNFPGRFSGRQFSNSRSEMNVSTLELGDSALYLCASSPPASGGATGELFFGEGSRLTVL.

In its sample, this clone was seen a few times. The chain recombines TRBV12-5 with TRBJ1-5; maybe TRBD1 (5 bases). V was trimmed by 6 bases and J by 7 bases, leaving 13 bases between them. CDR1 is LGHNT and CDR2 is FRNRAP in the germline V gene. The CDR3 totals 13 residues. CDR3 nucleotide sequence: TGTGCTAGTGGACAGGAGGAGGAACAGCCCCAGCATTTT. Translated, it gives CASGQEEEQPQHF.

This chain uses TRBV5-4 with TRBJ2-1; D is ambiguous. Germline CDR1 is SGHNT and CDR2 is YYREEE (reference sequence). Between the trimmed V and J ends, which lost 6 bases and 6 bases, there was a span of 22 bases. The CDR3 has 16 amino acids. The CDR3 here is CASTPGAESGVNEQFF. DNA for the CDR3: TGTGCCAGCACCCCCGGAGCCGAGAGTGGGGTCAATGAGCAGTTCTTC.

A single count supports this clone. This chain joins TRBV7-8 and TRBJ1-1; possible D gene TRBD1, 6 bases. The germline V gene has CDR1 SGHVS and CDR2 FQNEAQ. The CDR3 has 15 amino acids. V was trimmed by 5 bases and J by 0 bases, leaving 13 bases between them. The CDR3 nucleotides are TGTGCCAGCAGCCCGGGCGGGACATTGAACACTGAAGCTTTCTTT. It encodes CASSPGGTLNTEAFF.

This clone was counted a single time. The V call is TRBV7-2, the J call TRBJ2-1; 10 positions agree with TRBD2. The junction had 4 bases not matched to a gene; V was cut back by 1 base and J by 7 bases. Germline V CDR1 and CDR2: SGHTA, FQGNSA. The CDR3 loop spans 15 amino acids. CDR3 DNA: TGTGCCAGCAGCTTAGTAGCGGGGGGTGGTAATGAGCAGTTCTTC. Amino acids: CASSLVAGGGNEQFF.

The table lists this clone with a count of one. The junction differs from germline at one of its ends, possibly a read error. This chain joins TRBV29-1 and TRBJ1-2; D remains unclear. The CDR3 is 10 amino acids. CDR1 is SQVTM, CDR2 ANQGSEA, per germline. In DNA form, the CDR3 reads TGCAGCGTTCAAGACACCGGCTACACCTTC. Encoded protein: CSVQDTGYTF.

This clone occurred once. This rearrangement joins TRBV7-2 to TRBJ1-1; D is perhaps TRBD1 (5 bases). Germline CDR1 and CDR2: SGHTA and FQGNSA. V gave up 5 bases and J gave up 5 bases, with 12 bases separating them. This CDR3 has 13 amino acids. The CDR3 region has the DNA TGTGCCAGCAGCCGGGGGGAGGGGACTGAAGCTTTCTTT. Protein product: CASSRGEGTEAFF.

This chain links TRBV19 with TRBJ1-2; D not certain. Between the trimmed V and J ends, which lost 8 bases and 2 bases, there was a span of 15 bases. Looked up from germline, CDR1 is LNHDA and CDR2 is SQIVND (reference sequence). CDR3 length equals 14 residues. In nucleotides, the CDR3 is TGTGCCAGTTCGGACTCCCCCTTCAACTATGGCTACACCTTC. Translating it yields CASSDSPFNYGYTF.

The CDR3 here is CASSQEGDSYNEQFF. The CDR3 nucleotides read TGCGCCAGCAGCCAAGAGGGGGACAGCTACAATGAGCAGTTCTTC. J is TRBJ2-1 and V is TRBV4-3, with 7 positions matching TRBD1. The germline V gene has CDR1 LGHNA and CDR2 YSLEER. The trim removed 0 bases at V and 3 bases at J, leaving 2 bases unmatched. CDR3 length: 15 residues.

Only one count was recorded for this clone. The chain couples TRBV11-1 to TRBJ2-7; no clear D gene. The germline gives CDR1 SGHAT, CDR2 FQDESV (reference sequence). Trimming cost V 0 bases and J 1 base, with 7 bases left between them. The CDR3 is 14 residues long. The CDR3 region has the DNA TGTGCCAGCAGCTTAGCCATAGAGTCCTACGAGCAGTACTTC. Amino acid sequence: CASSLAIESYEQYF.

This chain connects TRBV6-1 to TRBJ2-3; 11 bases agree with TRBD2. The CDR3 runs 19 residues. Germline CDR1 reads MNHNS; CDR2 reads SASEGT. Unmatched junction bases numbered 18, after V lost 0 bases and J lost 10 bases. The CDR3 nucleotides are TGTGCCAGCAGTGAAGCTCTAAGAGGAATAGCGGGGGGGCGCTCCGCGCAGTATTTT. Translated, it gives CASSEALRGIAGGRSAQYF.

CDR3 bases: TGTGCCAGCAGCTTGGATGGTAATGAGCAGTTCTTC. Translation gives CASSLDGNEQFF. The rearrangement links TRBV5-5 to TRBJ2-1; D remains ambiguous. V was clipped by 0 bases and J by 7 bases, with 5 bases between them. The CDR3 runs 12 residues. CDR1 is SGHKS, CDR2 YYEKEE, per germline (reference sequence).

The V call is TRBV5-1, the J call TRBJ2-5, with D possibly called TRBD1 or TRBD2 (5 bases each). Germline loops: CDR1 SGHRS, CDR2 YFSETQ. CDR3 length equals 12 residues. The germline V and J ends were trimmed by 5 bases and 4 bases, with 9 bases remaining between them. The CDR3 here is CASRGVRETQYF. As DNA, the CDR3 is TGCGCCAGCAGGGGGGTACGAGAGACCCAGTACTTC.

The rearrangement joins TRBV19 to TRBJ2-3; no firm D call. The CDR3 has 16 amino acids. With 3 bases removed from V and 0 bases from J, the gap between germline ends came to 13 bases. The germline gives CDR1 LNHDA, CDR2 SQIVND (reference sequence). CDR3 sequence reads: CASSIESGLSTDTQYF. The CDR3 DNA reads TGTGCCAGTAGTATTGAGTCCGGGCTTAGCACAGATACGCAGTATTTT.

The rearrangement uses TRBV30 and TRBJ1-3; D might be TRBD1 (5 bases). The germline V gene encodes CDR1 GTSNPN and CDR2 SVGIG (reference sequence). The CDR3 length is 20 residues. Between the trimmed V and J ends, which lost 0 bases and 0 bases, there was a span of 24 bases. The DNA for the CDR3 is TGTGCCTGGAGTGTAGAGTTAACAGGCTCCACGAGGGACTCTGGAAACACCATATATTTT. Its protein product is CAWSVELTGSTRDSGNTIYF.

The chain uses TRBV2 and TRBJ2-6, with D possibly called TRBD1 or TRBD2 (5 bases each). V was cut by 3 bases and J by 4 bases, with 10 bases left in between. Germline V lookup: CDR1 SNHLY, CDR2 FYNNEI. The CDR3 consists of 15 residues. DNA of the CDR3: TGTGCCAGCAGTGACTTAGGGACCGGGGCCAACGTCCTGACTTTC. Translating gives CASSDLGTGANVLTF.

The chain couples TRBV18 to TRBJ1-2, with D maybe TRBD1 (6 bases). CDR3 length: 17 residues. V lost 3 bases to trimming and J lost 4 bases, with 21 bases between them. Germline values: CDR1 KGHSH, CDR2 LQKENI. CDR3 sequence: CASSPVRDTLRGYGYTF. The CDR3 DNA reads as TGTGCCAGCTCACCCGTCAGGGACACCCTCCGGGGCTATGGCTACACCTTC.

The chain joins TRBV5-1 to TRBJ2-3; no clear D gene. The CDR3 covers 15 residues. Looked up from germline, CDR1 is SGHRS and CDR2 is YFSETQ. The V end was cut by 3 bases, the J end by 0 bases, with 11 bases between. CDR3 in DNA: TGCGCCAGCAGCTATGACGGGCTTAGCACAGATACGCAGTATTTT. Translated, it gives CASSYDGLSTDTQYF.

V is TRBV5-4 and J is TRBJ2-5; D is possibly TRBD2 (6 bases). CDR1 and CDR2 from the germline V gene are SGHNT and YYREEE (reference sequence). Between the trimmed V and J ends, which lost 2 bases and 5 bases, there was a span of 13 bases. This CDR3 contains 14 residues. CDR3 protein: CASSFGGAGETQYF. In DNA, the CDR3 is TGTGCCAGCAGCTTTGGTGGGGCGGGGGAGACCCAGTACTTC. The complete variable domain, with remaining parts taken from reference TRBV5-4 and TRBJ2-5, reads ETGVTQSPTHLIKTRGQQVTLRCSSQSGHNTVSWYQQALGQGPQFIFQYYREEENGRGNFPPRFSGLQFPNYSSELNVNALELDDSALYLCASSFGGAGETQYFGPGTRLLVL.

This chain connects TRBV11-2 to TRBJ2-2; TRBD2 matches 7 bases. The V gene end was trimmed by 5 bases and the J gene end by 4 bases; junction bases not matched to a gene: 10. This CDR3 has 16 amino acids. Germline lookup yields CDR1 SGHAT and CDR2 FQNNGV. CDR3: CASSLTASGGTGELFF. In DNA, the CDR3 is TGTGCCAGCAGCCTAACAGCATCGGGGGGCACCGGGGAGCTGTTTTTT. Based on the CDR3 plus reference TRBV11-2 and TRBJ2-2, the full variable domain is EAGVAQSPRYKIIEKRQSVAFWCNPISGHATLYWYQQILGQGPKLLIQFQNNGVVDDSQLPKDRFSAERLKGVDSTLKIQPAKLEDSAVYLCASSLTASGGTGELFFGEGSRLTVL.

This clone was seen a handful of times. V usage is TRBV5-1 and J usage is TRBJ1-2; the match to TRBD1 covers 9 bases. CDR1 SGHRS and CDR2 YFSETQ come from the germline V gene. V trimming: 0 bases; J trimming: 4 bases; junction bases outside the gene matches: 4. The CDR3 has 15 residues. The CDR3 spells CASSLDGQGIYGYTF. Here the CDR3 DNA reads TGCGCCAGCAGCTTGGACGGACAGGGGATCTATGGCTACACCTTC.

The chain couples TRBV29-1 to TRBJ1-2, with TRBD1 matching 12 bases. From germline, CDR1 is SQVTM and CDR2 ANQGSEA. The CDR3 has 15 amino acids. The J segment lost 8 bases and the V segment lost 5 bases, leaving 12 bases of the junction unmatched. The CDR3 nucleotides read TGCAGCGTTAAAAAACCGGGACAGGGGGCGAGCGGCTACACCTTC. It translates to CSVKKPGQGASGYTF.